This T cell receptor (beta chain) was found in a study of T cells expressing NK-cell markers. Background on the study: HCMV seropositivity characterized seven of the eight sequenced donors, and seronegativity one. Study-level results: In several donors, dominant CD3+CD56+NKG2C+ clonotypes ranked among the top 10 CD8+ clonotypes.

Comment on this clonotype: Its target is not known.

TCRdb re-called the 5' RACE reads and shows each CDR3 protein once, DNA omitted. Recorded here are under 200,000 distinct CDR3 sequences; the top ten clones represent less than 20%. CDR1 is ENHRY and CDR2 is SYGVKD in the germline V gene. The CDR3 is 15 amino acids. V usage is TRBV10-3 and J usage is TRBJ2-5; the TRBD1 assignment by TCRdb is unverifiable without DNA. The sequenced material came from blood T cells: a sorted CD56 or NKG2C T cell subset, CD4+ or CD8+ T cells, or bulk PBMC T cells (not recorded which). The receptor was derived from a woman between 18 and 70 years old in good health. CDR3 amino acids: CAISESGTNQETQYF.